Reported below is one TCR beta chain. A read error is possible here, since a much larger clone lies one base away. Different DNA sequences within this sample yield the same CDR3. In the study's own analysis: By means of reference gene primer amplification, nucleated cell counts were estimated. Method: immunoSEQ multiplex PCR; TCRdb's copy keeps in-frame clones and lacks some. V, J and clone size derive from that table, while D and trimming were established from the DNA sequence. The sample has more than 95,000 clones, around four fifths seen once; the top ten hold roughly 5%. This CDR3 region has 11 residues. The V end lost 5 bases, the J end lost 5 bases, and 6 bases lay between the germline ends. Germline V gives CDR1 SEHNR, CDR2 FQNEAQ (reference sequence). The record originates from a study of blood T cell repertoires in COVID-19. About the study: The United States, Italy and Spain provided the acute and convalescent COVID-19 samples. PBMCs, B-cell-depleted T cells, or T cells were the source of the cDNA or gDNA that made up the material.

This TCR was sampled from a man aged 55 to 70 with acute or convalescent COVID-19. The chain is built from TRBV7-9 and TRBJ2-5; no clear D. The sequencing input was peripheral blood. Here the CDR3 DNA reads TGTGCCAGCAGCCCCGGTGAGACCCAGTACTTC. It codes for CASSPGETQYF.